The sequence of this T cell receptor (beta chain) was determined in a study of T cells in localized non-small cell lung cancer. Assay: immunoSEQ multiplex PCR; the TCRdb copy retains only in-frame clones and omits some. This sample has around 36,000 clones; 65% to 90% occur once, and the top ten carry 7.3%. J was trimmed by 2 bases and V by 5 bases; bases with no gene match: 6. Germline V gene lookup returns CDR1 SGHAT and CDR2 FQNNGV. The CDR3 extends over 15 amino acids. Comment on this clone: What it binds is unknown.

Overall study findings and caveats: Greater blood T cell density accompanied longer overall survival.

The V and J genes are TRBV11-2 and TRBJ2-5, with 9 bases aligning to TRBD2. The origin of this receptor is a male donor aged 60 or over with stage II lung adenocarcinoma. Source: peripheral blood mononuclear cells, taken before any cancer treatment. CDR3 nucleotide sequence: TGTGCCAGCAGCCCTGTAGCGGGAGTACAAGAGACCCAGTACTTC. Amino acids: CASSPVAGVQETQYF.